This TCR beta chain was sequenced during a study of T cell responses to AZD1222 COVID-19 vaccine. General study points: There were mostly white British donors and more females than males, and clonal diversity was possibly underestimated. Only 5 or 6 individuals given AZD1222 were seropositive at baseline. Following two doses of AZD1222, Spike-specific TCR breadth and depth rose.

Turning to this clone: Its antigen is not identified.

Clones were read by immunoSEQ multiplex PCR, and TCRdb kept only the in-frame ones, dropping some. The sample has roughly 130,000 clones, roughly 88% seen once; the top ten hold around 8%. The CDR3 is 19 residues long. J gave up 7 bases and V 3 bases, and 22 bases lay outside the gene matches. CDR1 and CDR2 (germline): SEHNR, FQNEAQ (reference sequence). The chain has TRBV7-9 and TRBJ2-3; TRBD1 aligns across 7 bases. The receptor was derived from an adult in good health. The sample in question was peripheral blood, obtained on day 0 of AZD1222 vaccination. The CDR3 nucleotides are TGTGCCAGCAGCTTCAATATAGGTCTTAGACAGGGTATTGCTTATACGCAGTATTTT. Its translation: CASSFNIGLRQGIAYTQYF.